The entry below gives a single TCR beta chain sequence along with its context. The same CDR3 is also encoded by other DNA sequences in this sample. This sample stems from a study of brain T cells in children with intractable seizures. This CDR3 comprises 14 residues. Germline V gene sequence: CDR1 GTSNPN, CDR2 SVGIG (reference sequence). The V end was cut by 0 bases, the J end by 1 base, with 8 bases between. Indicated time point: blood from clinic visit 5 months post-surgery; TSC patient then seizure free. Profiled with immunoSEQ multiplex PCR; TCRdb holds only in-frame clones, not every one. Of 300,000 to 400,000 clones listed, more than 85% were seen once; the top ten hold 4.5% to 7%.

The clonotype was recovered from a boy younger than two with tuberous sclerosis and intractable seizures. V and J are TRBV30 and TRBJ2-3; no firm D call. This specimen was peripheral blood, taken around 5 months after surgery. For the CDR3, the DNA is TGTGCCTGGAGTGTAGGTTCCGGCACAGATACGCAGTATTTT. It specifies CAWSVGSGTDTQYF. Based on the CDR3 plus reference TRBV30 and TRBJ2-3, the full variable domain is SQTIHQWPATLVQPVGSPLSLECTVEGTSNPNLYWYRQAAGRGLQLLFYSVGIGQISSEVPQNLSASRPQDRQFILSSKKLLLSDSGFYLCAWSVGSGTDTQYFGPGTRLTVL.